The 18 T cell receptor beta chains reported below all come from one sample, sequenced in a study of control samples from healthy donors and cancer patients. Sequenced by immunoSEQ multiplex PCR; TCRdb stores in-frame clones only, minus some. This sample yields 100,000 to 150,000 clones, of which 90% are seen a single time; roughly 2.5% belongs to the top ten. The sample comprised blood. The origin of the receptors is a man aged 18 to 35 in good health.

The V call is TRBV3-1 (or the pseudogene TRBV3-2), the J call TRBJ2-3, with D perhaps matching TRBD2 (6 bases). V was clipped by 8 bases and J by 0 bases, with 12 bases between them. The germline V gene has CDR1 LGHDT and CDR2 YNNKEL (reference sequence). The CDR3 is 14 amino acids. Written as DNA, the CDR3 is TGTGCCAGCGGGACTGGGACTAGCACAGATACGCAGTATTTT. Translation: CASGTGTSTDTQYF.

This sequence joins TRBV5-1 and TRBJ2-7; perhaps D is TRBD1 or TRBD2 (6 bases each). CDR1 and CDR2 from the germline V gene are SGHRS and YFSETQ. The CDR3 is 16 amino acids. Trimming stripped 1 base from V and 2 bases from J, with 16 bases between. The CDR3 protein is CASSLSLGGQPYEQYF. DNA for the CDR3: TGCGCCAGCAGCTTGTCTTTGGGGGGCCAGCCCTACGAGCAGTACTTC. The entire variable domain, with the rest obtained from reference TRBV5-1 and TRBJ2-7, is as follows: KAGVTQTPRYLIKTRGQQVTLSCSPISGHRSVSWYQQTPGQGLQFLFEYFSETQRNKGNFPGRFSGRQFSNSRSEMNVSTLELGDSALYLCASSLSLGGQPYEQYFGPGTRLTVT.

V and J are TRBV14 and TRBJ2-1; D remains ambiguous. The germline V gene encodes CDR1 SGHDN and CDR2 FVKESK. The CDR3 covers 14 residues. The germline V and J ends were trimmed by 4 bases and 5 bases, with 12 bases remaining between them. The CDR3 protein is CASSRRYSHNEQFF. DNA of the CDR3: TGTGCCAGCAGCCGGCGCTACAGTCACAATGAGCAGTTCTTC.

DNA for the CDR3: TGTGCCAGCAGTGGGGGACTAGCGGGGAGCACAGATACGCAGTATTTT. Translating it yields CASSGGLAGSTDTQYF. The chain uses TRBV2 and TRBJ2-3, with 13 bases fitting TRBD2. The CDR3 length is 16 residues. Germline CDR1 reads SNHLY; CDR2 reads FYNNEI. Unmatched junction bases numbered 1, after V lost 4 bases and J lost 0 bases.

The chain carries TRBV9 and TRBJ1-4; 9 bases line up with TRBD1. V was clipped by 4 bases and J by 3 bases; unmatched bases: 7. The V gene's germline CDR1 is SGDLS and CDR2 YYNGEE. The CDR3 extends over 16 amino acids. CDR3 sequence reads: CASSPRGDRANEKLFF. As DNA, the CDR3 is TGTGCCAGCAGCCCACGTGGGGACAGGGCTAATGAAAAACTGTTTTTT.

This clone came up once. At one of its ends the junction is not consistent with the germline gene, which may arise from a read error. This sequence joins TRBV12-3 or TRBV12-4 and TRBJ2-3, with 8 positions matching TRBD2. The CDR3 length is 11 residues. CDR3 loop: CASSFERGKVF. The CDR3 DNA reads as TGTGCCAGCAGTTTCGAGCGGGGGAAGGTATTT.

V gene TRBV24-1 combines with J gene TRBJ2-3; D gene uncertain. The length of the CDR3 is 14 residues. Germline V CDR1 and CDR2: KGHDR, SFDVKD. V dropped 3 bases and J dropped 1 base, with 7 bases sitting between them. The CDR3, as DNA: TGTGCCACCAGTGATATGGCAGGCACAGATACGCAGTATTTT. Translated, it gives CATSDMAGTDTQYF.

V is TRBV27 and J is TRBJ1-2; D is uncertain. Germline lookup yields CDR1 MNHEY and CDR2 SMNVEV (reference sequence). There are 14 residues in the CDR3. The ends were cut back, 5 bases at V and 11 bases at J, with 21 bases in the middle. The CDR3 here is CASSPLGPAGGYTF. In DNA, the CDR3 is TGTGCCAGCAGTCCCCTGGGTCCCGCCGGTGGTTACACCTTC.

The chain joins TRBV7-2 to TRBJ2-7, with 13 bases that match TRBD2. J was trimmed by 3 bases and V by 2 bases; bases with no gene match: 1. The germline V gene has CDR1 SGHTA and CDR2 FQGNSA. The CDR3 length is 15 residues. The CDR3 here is CASSLTSGGVYEQYF. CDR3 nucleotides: TGTGCCAGCAGCTTAACTAGCGGGGGGGTCTACGAGCAGTACTTC.

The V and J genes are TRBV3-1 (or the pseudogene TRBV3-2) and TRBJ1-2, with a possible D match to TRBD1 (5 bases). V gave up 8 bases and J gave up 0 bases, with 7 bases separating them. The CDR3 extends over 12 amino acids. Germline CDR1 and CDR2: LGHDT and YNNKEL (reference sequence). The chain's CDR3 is CASGGTNYGYTF. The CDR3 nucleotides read TGTGCCAGCGGGGGGACTAACTATGGCTACACCTTC.

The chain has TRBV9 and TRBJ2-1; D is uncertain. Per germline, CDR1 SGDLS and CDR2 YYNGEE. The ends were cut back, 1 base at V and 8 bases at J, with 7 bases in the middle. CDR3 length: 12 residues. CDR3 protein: CASSVIGHEQFF. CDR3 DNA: TGTGCCAGCAGCGTAATTGGCCATGAGCAGTTCTTC. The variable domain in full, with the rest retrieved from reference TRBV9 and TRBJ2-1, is DSGVTQTPKHLITATGQRVTLRCSPRSGDLSVYWYQQSLDQGLQFLIQYYNGEERAKGNILERFSAQQFPDLHSELNLSSLELGDSALYFCASSVIGHEQFFGPGTRLTVL.

CDR3 amino acids: CASSQRGEKETQYF. The CDR3 DNA is TGTGCCAGCAGCCAGCGGGGGGAGAAGGAGACCCAGTACTTC. The chain combines TRBV7-9 with TRBJ2-5; 9 positions match TRBD2. The CDR3 sequence is 14 residues long. Germline loops: CDR1 SEHNR, CDR2 FQNEAQ (reference sequence). Trimming at V came to 5 bases and at J to 5 bases, leaving 6 bases not matched to a gene.

CDR3 DNA: TGCAGTGCCGGGGGGCTATCTGAAGCTTTCTTT. Amino acids: CSAGGLSEAFF. The chain joins TRBV20-1 to TRBJ1-1; D is possibly TRBD1 (6 bases). V lost 6 bases and J 6 bases, leaving 11 bases between the germline ends. This CDR3 is 11 amino acids long. Germline V gene lookup returns CDR1 DFQATT and CDR2 SNEGSKA (reference sequence).

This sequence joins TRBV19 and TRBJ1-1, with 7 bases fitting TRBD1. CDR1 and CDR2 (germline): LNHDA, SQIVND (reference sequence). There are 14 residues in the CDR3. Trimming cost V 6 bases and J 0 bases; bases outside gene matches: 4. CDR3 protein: CASRGGSLNTEAFF. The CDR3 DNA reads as TGTGCCAGTAGAGGGGGCTCCCTGAACACTGAAGCTTTCTTT.

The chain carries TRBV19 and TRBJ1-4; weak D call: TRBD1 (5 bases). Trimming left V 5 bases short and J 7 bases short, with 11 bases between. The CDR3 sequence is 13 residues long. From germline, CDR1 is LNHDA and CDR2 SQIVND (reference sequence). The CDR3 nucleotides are TGTGCCAGTAGTGGGTATGGGGGTGAAAAACTGTTTTTT. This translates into CASSGYGGEKLFF. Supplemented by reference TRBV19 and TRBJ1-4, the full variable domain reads DGGITQSPKYLFRKEGQNVTLSCEQNLNHDAMYWYRQDPGQGLRLIYYSQIVNDFQKGDIAEGYSVSREKKESFPLTVTSAQKNPTAFYLCASSGYGGEKLFFGSGTQLSVL.

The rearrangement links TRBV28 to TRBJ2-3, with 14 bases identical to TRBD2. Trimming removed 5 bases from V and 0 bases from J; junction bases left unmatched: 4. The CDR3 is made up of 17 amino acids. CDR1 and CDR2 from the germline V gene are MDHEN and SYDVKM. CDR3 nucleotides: TGTGCCAGCAGTAGACTAGCGGGGGGGCGGAGCACAGATACGCAGTATTTT. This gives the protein CASSRLAGGRSTDTQYF.

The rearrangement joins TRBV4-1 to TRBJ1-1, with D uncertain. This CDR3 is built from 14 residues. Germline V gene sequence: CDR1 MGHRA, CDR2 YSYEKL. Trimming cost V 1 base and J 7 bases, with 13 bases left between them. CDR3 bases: TGCGCCAGCAGCCAAGCCCTACTCGATATTGAAGCTTTCTTT. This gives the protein CASSQALLDIEAFF.

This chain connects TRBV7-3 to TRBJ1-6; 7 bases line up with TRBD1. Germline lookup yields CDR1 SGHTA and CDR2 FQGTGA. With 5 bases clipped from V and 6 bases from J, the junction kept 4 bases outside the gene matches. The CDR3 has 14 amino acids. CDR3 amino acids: CASSPGQTNSPLHF. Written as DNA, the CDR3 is TGTGCCAGCAGCCCGGGACAGACTAATTCACCCCTCCACTTT. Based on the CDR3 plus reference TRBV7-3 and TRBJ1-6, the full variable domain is GAGVSQTPSNKVTEKGKYVELRCDPISGHTALYWYRQSLGQGPEFLIYFQGTGAADDSGLPNDRFFAVRPEGSVSTLKIQRTERGDSAVYLCASSPGQTNSPLHFGNGTRLTVT.